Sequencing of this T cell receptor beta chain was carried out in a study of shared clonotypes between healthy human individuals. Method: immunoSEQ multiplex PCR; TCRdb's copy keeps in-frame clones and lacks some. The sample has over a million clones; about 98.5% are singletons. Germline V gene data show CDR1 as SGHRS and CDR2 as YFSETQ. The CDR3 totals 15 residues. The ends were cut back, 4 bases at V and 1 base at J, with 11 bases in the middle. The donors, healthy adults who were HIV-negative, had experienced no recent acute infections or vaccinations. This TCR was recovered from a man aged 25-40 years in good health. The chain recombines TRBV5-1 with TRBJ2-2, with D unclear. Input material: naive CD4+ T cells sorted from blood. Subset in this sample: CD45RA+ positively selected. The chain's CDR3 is CASSAAAGNTGELFF. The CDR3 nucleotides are TGCGCCAGCAGCGCGGCGGCAGGGAACACCGGGGAGCTGTTTTTT.